This T cell receptor beta chain was obtained from a study of cytomegalovirus exposure and HLA in healthy donors. Study-wide context: The study placed approximately 81% of its approximately 400 genotyped donors in the Caucasian-associated ancestry cluster. Regarding the study as a whole: In an earlier analysis, about 87% or about 30%: the productive usage of most TCR beta V segments.

J was trimmed by 1 base and V by 7 bases; bases with no gene match: 3. The CDR3 has 13 amino acids. CDR1 SGHKS and CDR2 YYEKEE come from the germline V gene (reference sequence). This clone was observed a few times. Its antigen is currently unknown. The PCR had 60 Vbeta and 13 Jbeta primers. Assay used: immunoSEQ multiplex PCR; TCRdb lists only in-frame clones, some missing. The profile shows tens of thousands of clones, approximately 71% of them singletons. The source material was PBMCs. The receptor was isolated from a man aged 35-49 years in good health and CMV-seronegative. The genes are TRBV5-5 and TRBJ2-3, with TRBD2 identical over 7 bases. CDR3 loop: CASQRGGTDTQYF. CDR3 nucleotides: TGTGCCAGCCAACGGGGGGGCACAGATACGCAGTATTTT. Variable domain in full (rest from reference TRBV5-5 and TRBJ2-3): DAGVTQSPTHLIKTRGQQVTLRCSPISGHKSVSWYQQVLGQGPQFIFQYYEKEERGRGNFPDRFSARQFPNYSSELNVNALLLGDSALYLCASQRGGTDTQYFGPGTRLTVL.